The present TCR beta chain was sequenced within a study of T cells in women clearing cervical HPV infection. Overall study: No precancer developed; the control's incident HPV16 infection cleared within 12 months. Case blood was drawn when the lesion was first found; control blood after infection became undetectable. With HLA typing for only a few women, HLA confounding remains possible.

Clones were sequenced by immunoSEQ multiplex PCR, and TCRdb holds only the in-frame ones, with some missing. The sample spans approximately 34,000 clones; the ten largest clones claim 6.8%. All donors had a single incident cervical HPV16 infection, not prevalent. As for this clone: Coverage ceases 3 residues before the CDR3 finishes, and the germline J gene fills in the end.

V shed 5 bases and J 3 bases; nucleotides not matched to a gene: 10. The CDR3 totals 14 residues. Germline lookup yields CDR1 DFQATT and CDR2 SNEGSKA (reference sequence). This chain links TRBV20-1 with TRBJ2-7; 7 bases map to TRBD1. The sample was blood buffy coat. The clonotype comes from a woman aged 18-70 years with a cervical HPV16 infection that either progressed to CIN3+ or cleared (not recorded which). Incomplete CDR3 DNA: TGCAGTGCTGCCGCGACAGGGATGGTCTACGAG. It is translated as CSAAATGMVYE. The entire CDR3 is CSAAATGMVYEQYF.